The 16 T cell receptor beta chains below were found in one sample sequenced in a study of blood T cell repertoires in COVID-19. Data came from immunoSEQ multiplex PCR; TCRdb stores just in-frame clones and leaves some out. The sample holds 200,000 to 250,000 clones, around 88% seen once. Sample: PBMCs or T cells enriched from blood (not recorded which). The receptors come from a woman between 50 and 59 years old with acute COVID-19.

The CDR3 region has the DNA TGTGCCAGCTCACCACCCCTCGCCCGCGGGAGTCACCATGAGCAGTTCTTC. It codes for CASSPPLARGSHHEQFF. The chain recombines TRBV18 with TRBJ2-1; 7 bases align to TRBD2. Looked up from germline, CDR1 is KGHSH and CDR2 is LQKENI. The length of the CDR3 is 17 residues. V dropped 0 bases and J dropped 8; count of bases not matched to a gene: 13.

The chain combines TRBV2 with TRBJ2-7; weak D call: TRBD1 (7 bases). The CDR3 length is 14 residues. Germline V gene data show CDR1 as SNHLY and CDR2 as FYNNEI. V dropped 6 bases and J dropped 0 bases, with 12 bases sitting between them. DNA for the CDR3: TGTGCCAGCAGGCGGGACAGACCCTCCTACGAGCAGTACTTC. It is translated as CASRRDRPSYEQYF.

The chain has TRBV27 and TRBJ2-5; D remains ambiguous. Germline V gene data show CDR1 as MNHEY and CDR2 as SMNVEV (reference sequence). V shed 0 bases and J shed 4 bases, with 9 bases lying between them. The CDR3 has 14 amino acids. The CDR3 spells CASSLSSGRETQYF. The CDR3 nucleotides read TGTGCCAGCAGTTTATCGTCAGGTCGAGAGACCCAGTACTTC.

V gene TRBV28 combines with J gene TRBJ2-1; the D gene is possibly TRBD2 (7 bases). Germline CDR1 MDHEN, CDR2 SYDVKM. The ends were cut back, 6 bases at V and 6 bases at J, with 15 bases in the middle. CDR3 length: 14 amino acids. The CDR3 bases are TGTGCCAGCAGCCGTGGACTAGGGGGCAATGAGCAGTTCTTC. Translated, it gives CASSRGLGGNEQFF. Combining the CDR3 with reference TRBV28 and TRBJ2-1 gives the whole variable domain DVKVTQSSRYLVKRTGEKVFLECVQDMDHENMFWYRQDPGLGLRLIYFSYDVKMKEKGDIPEGYSVSREKKERFSLILESASTNQTSMYLCASSRGLGGNEQFFGPGTRLTVL.

Concerning this clone itself: This CDR3 is also generated by other DNA sequences in the sample. This chain links TRBV29-1 with TRBJ2-7; tentative D call: TRBD1 (5 bases). Trimming left V 3 bases short and J 1 base short, with 7 bases between. CDR3 length equals 12 residues. The V gene's germline CDR1 is SQVTM and CDR2 ANQGSEA. CDR3 sequence (DNA): TGCAGCGTTGAGGGGCAGTCCTACGAGCAGTACTTC. Amino acid sequence: CSVEGQSYEQYF.

The chain combines TRBV5-6 with TRBJ2-7, with D perhaps TRBD1 (6 bases). There are 12 residues in the CDR3. Germline V gives CDR1 SGHDT, CDR2 YYEEEE. Between the trimmed V and J ends, which lost 3 bases and 4 bases, there was a span of 8 bases. CDR3 amino acids: CASSWGPYEQYF. The CDR3 DNA is TGTGCCAGCAGCTGGGGGCCGTACGAGCAGTACTTC.

The gene calls are TRBV18 and TRBJ1-6, with TRBD1 identical over 7 bases. The CDR3 runs to 15 residues. Germline assignment: CDR1 KGHSH and CDR2 LQKENI. J gave up 7 bases and V 3 bases, and 6 bases lay outside the gene matches. The CDR3 loop reads CASSPETGKNSPLHF. CDR3 bases: TGTGCCAGCTCACCTGAGACAGGGAAAAATTCACCCCTCCACTTT.

This clone was seen a few times. The V and J genes are TRBV28 and TRBJ1-2; 8 bases fit TRBD1. The CDR3 has 16 residues. J lost 4 bases, V lost 5 bases, and 12 bases had no gene match. The germline V gene encodes CDR1 MDHEN and CDR2 SYDVKM. This CDR3 is CASSMLGQAEVYGYTF. The DNA of the CDR3 is TGTGCCAGCAGTATGCTGGGACAGGCGGAGGTCTATGGCTACACCTTC.

CDR3 in DNA: TGTGCCAGCAGCTTAGAGCCGGGGTTGCGAGGAGATACGCAGTATTTT. It specifies CASSLEPGLRGDTQYF. V is TRBV7-2 and J is TRBJ2-3; possible D gene TRBD2, 5 bases. V lost 1 base, J lost 5 bases, and 16 bases lay in between. Per the germline V gene, CDR1 is SGHTA and CDR2 is FQGNSA. This CDR3 contains 16 residues.

J is TRBJ1-2 and V is TRBV3-1 (or the pseudogene TRBV3-2); possibly TRBD1 for D (5 bases). Germline-derived CDR1 and CDR2 are LGHDT and YNNKEL (reference sequence). V was shortened by 3 bases and J by 2 bases, with 10 bases between the two germline ends. The CDR3 totals 14 residues. CDR3 sequence reads: CASSQGQPNYGYTF. The CDR3 DNA reads as TGTGCCAGCAGCCAGGGGCAGCCAAACTATGGCTACACCTTC.

The chain's CDR3 is CASSRSFKGRTSGNEQFF. In DNA, the CDR3 is TGTGCCAGCAGTCGCTCTTTTAAAGGCCGGACTAGCGGTAATGAGCAGTTCTTC. The chain carries TRBV6-6 and TRBJ2-1; 10 bases fit TRBD2. Losses at the gene ends were 5 bases for V and 7 bases for J; bases not matched to a gene: 17. Looked up from germline, CDR1 is MNHNY and CDR2 is SVGAGI (reference sequence). This CDR3 has 18 amino acids.

The V gene is TRBV6-2 or TRBV6-3, the J gene TRBJ2-5; 13 nucleotides align to TRBD2. This CDR3 contains 15 residues. Trimming removed 4 bases from V and 3 bases from J; junction bases left unmatched: 2. In germline, CDR1 is MNHEY, CDR2 SVGEGT. In DNA form, the CDR3 reads TGTGCCAGCAGTTCCGGACTAGCGGGAGAAGAGACCCAGTACTTC. Translating it yields CASSSGLAGEETQYF.

This rearrangement joins TRBV6-1 to TRBJ1-2; D might be TRBD1 (6 bases). Germline CDR1 MNHNS, CDR2 SASEGT. Trimming stripped 2 bases from V and 5 bases from J, with 9 bases between. This CDR3 region has 13 residues. This chain's CDR3 is CASSELGAYGYTF. DNA of the CDR3: TGTGCCAGCAGTGAACTGGGGGCGTATGGCTACACCTTC.

The V and J genes are TRBV9 and TRBJ2-5, with D tentatively TRBD2 (6 bases). This CDR3 has 14 residues. The V gene lost 0 bases and the J gene lost 3 bases, with 9 bases spanning the gap. In germline, CDR1 is SGDLS, CDR2 YYNGEE. CDR3 nucleotide sequence: TGTGCCAGCAGCGTAGTGGGCGGGGAAGAGACCCAGTACTTC. Protein product: CASSVVGGEETQYF.

V gene TRBV7-2 combines with J gene TRBJ2-7; D is undetermined. Germline CDR1 SGHTA, CDR2 FQGNSA. The CDR3 is made up of 14 amino acids. V lost 3 bases and J lost 2, with 11 bases in between. The CDR3 protein is CASSFYDQAYEQYF. The CDR3 DNA sequence: TGTGCCAGCAGCTTCTATGACCAGGCCTACGAGCAGTACTTC.

The rearrangement joins TRBV28 to TRBJ1-2; 8 nucleotides align to TRBD1. Looked up from germline, CDR1 is MDHEN and CDR2 is SYDVKM. The CDR3 contains 13 residues. Losses at the gene ends were 5 bases for V and 8 bases for J; bases not matched to a gene: 7. The CDR3 loop reads CASSGQGSWGYTF. In nucleotides, the CDR3 is TGTGCCAGCAGTGGACAGGGCAGTTGGGGCTACACCTTC.